What follows is one T cell receptor beta chain and its context. Combining a sample-barcoded 5' primer with a J-beta primer mix, a second PCR ran for roughly 7 to 12 cycles. MiXCR, applied by TCRdb to the 5' RACE reads, yields one record per CDR3 protein. The sample consists of 750,000 to 1,000,000 distinct CDR3 sequences, under 35% of them appearing once. Trimming shortened V by 1 base and J by 1 base, and 7 bases separated the two germline ends. Germline V gene lookup returns CDR1 LGHDT and CDR2 YNNKEL (reference sequence). The CDR3 contains 14 residues. These data come from a study of blood T cells in healthy people across ages. The authors extracted at least 5 micrograms of total RNA per sample. The same data also went into a second study, on T cells of mothers and their children. That work contributes: Donors were three healthy Caucasian mothers and their six children. At a sensitivity of roughly 100 clones per million clonotypes, no persistent microchimeric T cell clones appeared.

This chain links TRBV3-1 with TRBJ1-1, with a tentative D call TRBD1 (5 bases). Sample: blood. This clonotype originated in a woman in her 40s in good health. The CDR3 sequence: CASSQAGTNTEAFF. CDR3 nucleotide sequence: TGTGCCAGCAGCCAAGCAGGGACGAACACTGAAGCTTTCTTT.